This T cell receptor (beta chain) was documented in a study of T cell clones after liver transplantation. The overall study: TCRbeta sequencing after a pre-transplant mixed lymphocyte reaction identified graft-donor-reactive clones, later tracked in post-transplant blood. Tolerance: complete withdrawal held at least one year, liver enzymes staying within twice normal. Three of eight recipients were HCV-positive; others had non-autoimmune, non-viral indications.

A note on this clone: The target antigen is unknown.

TCRdb's table, derived via immunoSEQ multiplex PCR, lists solely in-frame clones and lacks some. The profile covers around 97,000 clones, with approximately 79% appearing a single time and approximately 3% taken by the ten largest. The CDR3 loop spans 16 amino acids. Germline V gives CDR1 SGHAT, CDR2 FQNNGV. The trim removed 4 bases at V and 2 bases at J, leaving 10 bases unmatched. Overall study results and limits: These preliminary findings come from unstandardized post-transplant sampling times.

The chain couples TRBV11-2 to TRBJ2-7; TRBD2 matches 8 bases. The specimen was CD4+ T cells from blood, collected approximately 43 months after liver transplant. This TCR derives from a human patient who received a liver transplant. Some T cells may have originated in the graft donor. CDR3 protein: CASSSYYGLATYEQYF. DNA for the CDR3: TGTGCCAGCAGCTCCTACTACGGACTAGCTACCTACGAGCAGTACTTC.